This T cell receptor (beta chain) derives from a study of blood T cell repertoires in COVID-19. Enrollees, roughly 18 to 95 years old, lived in 24 US areas. Clones were read by immunoSEQ multiplex PCR, and TCRdb kept only the in-frame ones, dropping some. The data show around 330,000 clones, 89% seen once. The length of the CDR3 is 14 residues. In germline, CDR1 is SGHRS, CDR2 YFSETQ. With 4 bases removed from V and 8 bases from J, the gap between germline ends came to 18 bases. Sequenced: PBMCs or T cells enriched from blood (not recorded which). This sequence joins TRBV5-1 and TRBJ1-2; a weak D match, TRBD1 (5 bases). The origin of this receptor is a middle-aged woman who had recovered from COVID-19. CDR3 coding DNA: TGCGCCAGCAGCAACGACGGGGGTGAGGTCGGCTACACCTTC. Translation gives CASSNDGGEVGYTF.